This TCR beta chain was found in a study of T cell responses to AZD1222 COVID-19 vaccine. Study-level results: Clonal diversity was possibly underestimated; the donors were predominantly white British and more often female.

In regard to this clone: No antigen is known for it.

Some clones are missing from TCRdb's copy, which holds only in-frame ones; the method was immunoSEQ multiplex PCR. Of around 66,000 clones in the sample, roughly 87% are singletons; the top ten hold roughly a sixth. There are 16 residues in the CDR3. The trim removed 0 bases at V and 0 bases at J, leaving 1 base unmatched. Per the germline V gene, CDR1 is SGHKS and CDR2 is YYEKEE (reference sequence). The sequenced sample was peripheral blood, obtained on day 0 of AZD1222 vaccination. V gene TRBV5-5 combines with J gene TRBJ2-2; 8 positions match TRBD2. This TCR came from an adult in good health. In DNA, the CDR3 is TGTGCCAGCAGCTTGGTAGCGGGAACGAACACCGGGGAGCTGTTTTTT. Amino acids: CASSLVAGTNTGELFF. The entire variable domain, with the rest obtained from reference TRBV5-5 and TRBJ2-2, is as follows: DAGVTQSPTHLIKTRGQQVTLRCSPISGHKSVSWYQQVLGQGPQFIFQYYEKEERGRGNFPDRFSARQFPNYSSELNVNALLLGDSALYLCASSLVAGTNTGELFFGEGSRLTVL.